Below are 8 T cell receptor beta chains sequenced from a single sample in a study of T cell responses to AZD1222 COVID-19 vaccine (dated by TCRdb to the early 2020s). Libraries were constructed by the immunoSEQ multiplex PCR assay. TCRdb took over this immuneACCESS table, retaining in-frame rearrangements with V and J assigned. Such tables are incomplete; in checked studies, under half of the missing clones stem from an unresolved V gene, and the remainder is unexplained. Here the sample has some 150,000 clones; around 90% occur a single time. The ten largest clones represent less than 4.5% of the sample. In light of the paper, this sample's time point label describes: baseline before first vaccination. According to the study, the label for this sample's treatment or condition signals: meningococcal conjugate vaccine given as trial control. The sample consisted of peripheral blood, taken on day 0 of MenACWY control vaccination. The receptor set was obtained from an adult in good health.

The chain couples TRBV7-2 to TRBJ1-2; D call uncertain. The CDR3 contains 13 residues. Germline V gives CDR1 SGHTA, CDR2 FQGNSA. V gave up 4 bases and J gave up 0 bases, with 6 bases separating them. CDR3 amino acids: CASSSSPNYGYTF. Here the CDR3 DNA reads TGTGCCAGCAGCTCTAGTCCTAACTATGGCTACACCTTC.

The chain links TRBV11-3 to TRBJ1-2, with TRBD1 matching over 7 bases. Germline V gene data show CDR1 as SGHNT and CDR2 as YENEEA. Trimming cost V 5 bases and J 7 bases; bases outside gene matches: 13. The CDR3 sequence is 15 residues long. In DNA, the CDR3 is TGTGCCAGCAGCCCAGGGGGAGGGAAGGCGGCTGGCTACACCTTC. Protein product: CASSPGGGKAAGYTF.

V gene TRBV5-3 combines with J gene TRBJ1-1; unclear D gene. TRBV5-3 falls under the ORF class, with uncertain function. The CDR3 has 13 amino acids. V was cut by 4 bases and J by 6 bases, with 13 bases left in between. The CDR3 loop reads CARSAASVAEAFF. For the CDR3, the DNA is TGTGCCAGAAGCGCGGCCTCGGTGGCTGAAGCTTTCTTT.

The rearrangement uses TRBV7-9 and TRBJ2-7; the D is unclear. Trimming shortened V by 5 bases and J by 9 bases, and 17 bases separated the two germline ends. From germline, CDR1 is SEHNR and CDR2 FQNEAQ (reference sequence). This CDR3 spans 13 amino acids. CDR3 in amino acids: CASSRLGRPGQYF. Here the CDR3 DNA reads TGTGCCAGCAGCCGACTTGGACGCCCAGGGCAGTACTTC.

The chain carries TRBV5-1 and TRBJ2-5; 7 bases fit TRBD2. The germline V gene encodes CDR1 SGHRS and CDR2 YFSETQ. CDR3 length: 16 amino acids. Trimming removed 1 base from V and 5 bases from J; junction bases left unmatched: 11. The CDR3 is CASSLRGVKGGETQYF. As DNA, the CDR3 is TGCGCCAGCAGCTTGCGGGGGGTTAAGGGCGGTGAGACCCAGTACTTC.

Here the CDR3 DNA reads TGTGCCAGCAGTTACCAGGGCTCTGGGGCCAACGTCCTGACTTTC. It encodes CASSYQGSGANVLTF. The chain combines TRBV6-5 with TRBJ2-6; the D gene is possibly TRBD1 (5 bases). The CDR3 is 15 amino acids. Deletions cut 2 bases from V and 0 bases from J, with 5 bases between. Germline CDR1 is MNHEY and CDR2 is SVGAGI.

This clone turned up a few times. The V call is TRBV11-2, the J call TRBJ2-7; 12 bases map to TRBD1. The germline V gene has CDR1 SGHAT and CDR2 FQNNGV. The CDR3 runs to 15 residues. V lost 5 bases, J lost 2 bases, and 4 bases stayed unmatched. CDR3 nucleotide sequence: TGTGCCAGCAGCCAGGGACAGGGGGCGCCCTACGAGCAGTACTTC. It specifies CASSQGQGAPYEQYF.

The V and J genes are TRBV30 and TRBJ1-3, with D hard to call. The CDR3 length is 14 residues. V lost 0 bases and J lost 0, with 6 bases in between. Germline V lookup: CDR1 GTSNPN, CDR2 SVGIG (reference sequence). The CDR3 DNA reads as TGTGCCTGGAGTGTACAGAACTCTGGAAACACCATATATTTT. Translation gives CAWSVQNSGNTIYF.